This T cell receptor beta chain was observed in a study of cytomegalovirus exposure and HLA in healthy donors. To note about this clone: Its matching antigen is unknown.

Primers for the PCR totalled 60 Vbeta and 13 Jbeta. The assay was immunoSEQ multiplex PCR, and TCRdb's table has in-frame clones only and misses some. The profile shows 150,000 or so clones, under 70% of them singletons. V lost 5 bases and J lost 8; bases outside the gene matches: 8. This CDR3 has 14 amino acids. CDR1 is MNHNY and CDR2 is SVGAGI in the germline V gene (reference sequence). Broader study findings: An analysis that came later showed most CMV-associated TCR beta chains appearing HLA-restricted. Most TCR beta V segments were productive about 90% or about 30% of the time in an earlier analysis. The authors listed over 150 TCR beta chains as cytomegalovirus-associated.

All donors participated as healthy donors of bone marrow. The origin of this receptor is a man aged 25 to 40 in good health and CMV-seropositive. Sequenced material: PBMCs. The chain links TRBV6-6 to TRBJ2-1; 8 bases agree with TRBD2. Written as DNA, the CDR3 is TGTGCCAGCAGTGACGGGACTAGGACCGATGAGCAGTTCTTC. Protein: CASSDGTRTDEQFF.